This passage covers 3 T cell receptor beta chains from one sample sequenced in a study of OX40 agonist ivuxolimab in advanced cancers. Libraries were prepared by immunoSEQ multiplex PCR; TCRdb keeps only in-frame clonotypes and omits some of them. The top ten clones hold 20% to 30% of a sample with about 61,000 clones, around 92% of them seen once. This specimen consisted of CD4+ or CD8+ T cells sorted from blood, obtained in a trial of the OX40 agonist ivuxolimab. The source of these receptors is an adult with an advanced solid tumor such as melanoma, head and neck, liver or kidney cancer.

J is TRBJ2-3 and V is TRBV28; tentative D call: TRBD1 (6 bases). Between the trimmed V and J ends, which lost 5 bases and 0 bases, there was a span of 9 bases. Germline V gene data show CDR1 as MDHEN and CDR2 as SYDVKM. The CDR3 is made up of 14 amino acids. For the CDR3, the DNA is TGTGCCAGCAGTGAACAGGGAAGCACAGATACGCAGTATTTT. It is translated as CASSEQGSTDTQYF.

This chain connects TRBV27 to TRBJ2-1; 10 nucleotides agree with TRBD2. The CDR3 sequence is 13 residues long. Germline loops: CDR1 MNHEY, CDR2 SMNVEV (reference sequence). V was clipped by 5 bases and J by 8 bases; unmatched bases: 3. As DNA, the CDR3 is TGTGCCAGCAGTACTCTAGCGGGAGATGAGCAGTTCTTC. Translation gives CASSTLAGDEQFF.

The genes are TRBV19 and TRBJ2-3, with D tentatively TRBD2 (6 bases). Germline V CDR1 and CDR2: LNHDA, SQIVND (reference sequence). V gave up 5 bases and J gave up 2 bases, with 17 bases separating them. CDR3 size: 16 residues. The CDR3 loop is CASSPEGPSITDTQYF. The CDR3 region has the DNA TGTGCCAGTAGTCCGGAGGGACCCAGTATCACAGATACGCAGTATTTT.